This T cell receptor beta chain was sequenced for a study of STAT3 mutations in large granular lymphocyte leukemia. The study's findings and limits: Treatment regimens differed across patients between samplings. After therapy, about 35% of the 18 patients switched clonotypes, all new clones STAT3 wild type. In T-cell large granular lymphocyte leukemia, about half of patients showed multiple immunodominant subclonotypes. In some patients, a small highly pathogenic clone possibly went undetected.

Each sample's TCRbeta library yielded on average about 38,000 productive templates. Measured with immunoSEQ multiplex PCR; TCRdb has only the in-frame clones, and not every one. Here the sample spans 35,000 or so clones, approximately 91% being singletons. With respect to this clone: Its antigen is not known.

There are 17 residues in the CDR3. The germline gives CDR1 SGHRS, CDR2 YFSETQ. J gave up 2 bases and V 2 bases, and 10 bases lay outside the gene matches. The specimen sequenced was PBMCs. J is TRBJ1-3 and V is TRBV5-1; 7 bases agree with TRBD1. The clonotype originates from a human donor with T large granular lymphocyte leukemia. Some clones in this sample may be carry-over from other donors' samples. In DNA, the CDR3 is TGCGCCAGCAGCTTTTCAGGGGGGCCGGGAACTGGAAACACCATATATTTT. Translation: CASSFSGGPGTGNTIYF.